This T cell receptor beta chain came from a study of molecular identifiers for immune sequencing clone quantification. With 3 bases removed from V and 1 base from J, the gap between germline ends came to 9 bases. The CDR3 consists of 13 residues. Per germline, CDR1 DFQATT and CDR2 SNEGSKA (reference sequence). TCRdb re-derived calls from the PCR reads in MiXCR, one entry per CDR3 protein. The profile shows tens of thousands of distinct CDR3 sequences, 19% of them singletons. This clonotype was seen ten or more times. This TCR was sampled from a human donor in good health. Some libraries in this study had Jurkat cell RNA spiked in. Sequencing used naive CD8+ T cells from blood, with Jurkat cell RNA spiked in. Subset given: FACS-sorted CD8+CD4-CCR7+CD45RA+ naive T cells. This chain links TRBV20-1 with TRBJ1-1; D is unresolved. CDR3 in DNA: TGCAGTGCTAGCCGAGTTACGAACACTGAAGCTTTCTTT. Protein sequence: CSASRVTNTEAFF.